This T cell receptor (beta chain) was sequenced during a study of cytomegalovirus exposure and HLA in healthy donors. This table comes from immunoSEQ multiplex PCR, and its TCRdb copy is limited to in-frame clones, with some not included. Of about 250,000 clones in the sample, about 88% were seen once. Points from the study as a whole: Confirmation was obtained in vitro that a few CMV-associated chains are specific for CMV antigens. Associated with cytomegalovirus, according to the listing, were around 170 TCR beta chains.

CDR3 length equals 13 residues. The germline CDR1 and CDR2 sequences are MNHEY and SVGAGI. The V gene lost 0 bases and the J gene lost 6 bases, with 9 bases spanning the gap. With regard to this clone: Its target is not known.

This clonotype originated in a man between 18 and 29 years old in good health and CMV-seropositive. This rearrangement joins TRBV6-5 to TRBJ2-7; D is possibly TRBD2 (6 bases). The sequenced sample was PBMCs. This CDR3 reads CASSYSGGSEQYF. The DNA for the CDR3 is TGTGCCAGCAGTTACTCGGGAGGATCCGAGCAGTACTTC.